A single sample gave rise to the 23 T cell receptor beta chains below, sequenced in a study of technical replicates of blood from a handful of donors. Only in-frame clones appear in the TCRdb table, and some are missing; sequencing was by immunoSEQ multiplex PCR. The sample lists about 75,000 clones; around 97% were seen once. Sequencing was performed on T cells isolated from PBMCs. Receptors originate from a human donor in good health.

The chain combines TRBV7-8 with TRBJ1-2; D is unclear. Germline CDR1 is SGHVS and CDR2 is FQNEAQ. The V end was cut by 3 bases, the J end by 6 bases, with 11 bases between. CDR3 length: 13 amino acids. The CDR3 DNA reads TGTGCCAGCAGCTTGGGTTCTGAGGATGGCTACACCTTC. The encoded protein is CASSLGSEDGYTF.

The chain couples TRBV4-1 to TRBJ1-5; TRBD1 is a possible D gene (6 bases). V lost 3 bases, J lost 6 bases, and 12 bases lay in between. The CDR3 runs to 14 residues. Germline V gives CDR1 MGHRA, CDR2 YSYEKL. DNA for the CDR3: TGCGCCAGCAGCCAGAGGGGGAAGGGTCAGCCCCAGCATTTT. It specifies CASSQRGKGQPQHF.

This chain connects TRBV19 to TRBJ1-1; D is uncertain. Germline loops: CDR1 LNHDA, CDR2 SQIVND (reference sequence). The ends were cut back, 5 bases at V and 6 bases at J, with 13 bases in the middle. The CDR3 has 13 residues. The CDR3 coding sequence is TGTGCCAGTAGTGTCGGACTGAGATCTGAAGCTTTCTTT. This codes for CASSVGLRSEAFF.

This rearrangement joins TRBV29-1 to TRBJ1-3; 7 bases fit TRBD1. Germline V gene sequence: CDR1 SQVTM, CDR2 ANQGSEA. Trimming at V came to 4 bases and at J to 0 bases, leaving 3 bases not matched to a gene. The CDR3 totals 14 residues. Here the CDR3 reads CSVGAGGSGNTIYF. The CDR3 nucleotides read TGCAGCGTTGGAGCAGGGGGCTCTGGAAACACCATATATTTT. The whole variable domain, filled in from reference TRBV29-1 and TRBJ1-3, reads SAVISQKPSRDICQRGTSLTIQCQVDSQVTMMFWYRQQPGQSLTLIATANQGSEATYESGFVIDKFPISRPNLTFSTLTVSNMSPEDSSIYLCSVGAGGSGNTIYFGEGSWLTVV.

The rearrangement links TRBV7-3 to TRBJ2-7, with 9 nucleotides matching TRBD1. From germline, CDR1 is SGHTA and CDR2 FQGTGA. With V trimmed by 4 bases and J by 7 bases, 5 bases remained unmatched. The CDR3 consists of 13 residues. CDR3 protein: CASSSGQGREQYF. The DNA for the CDR3 is TGTGCCAGCAGCTCGGGACAGGGCAGGGAGCAGTACTTC. The full variable domain, with the rest looked up from reference TRBV7-3 and TRBJ2-7, is GAGVSQTPSNKVTEKGKYVELRCDPISGHTALYWYRQSLGQGPEFLIYFQGTGAADDSGLPNDRFFAVRPEGSVSTLKIQRTERGDSAVYLCASSSGQGREQYFGPGTRLTVT.

This rearrangement joins TRBV28 to TRBJ2-6; TRBD1 agrees at 9 bases. Germline V gene sequence: CDR1 MDHEN, CDR2 SYDVKM. The CDR3 length is 15 residues. Trimming cost V 6 bases and J 2 bases; bases outside gene matches: 2. The CDR3 DNA sequence: TGTGCCAGCAGGGGACAGGGAACTGGGGCCAACGTCCTGACTTTC. Amino acid sequence: CASRGQGTGANVLTF.

This chain connects TRBV13 to TRBJ2-3; 10 nucleotides line up with TRBD2. The CDR3 runs to 16 residues. Per germline, CDR1 PRHDT and CDR2 FYEKMQ (reference sequence). Trimming removed 5 bases from V and 2 bases from J; junction bases left unmatched: 7. The CDR3, as DNA: TGTGCCAGCAGCCCTGGACTAGCGGAATACACAGATACGCAGTATTTT. Amino acid sequence: CASSPGLAEYTDTQYF.

In its sample, this clone was seen once. The genes are TRBV7-8 and TRBJ2-1, with D maybe TRBD2 (6 bases). The germline V and J ends were trimmed by 0 bases and 6 bases, with 18 bases remaining between them. This CDR3 comprises 17 residues. The germline CDR1 and CDR2 sequences are SGHVS and FQNEAQ. CDR3 in amino acids: CASSLAVWRDDGNEQFF. The CDR3 region has the DNA TGTGCCAGCAGCTTAGCGGTTTGGAGGGATGATGGCAATGAGCAGTTCTTC.

The gene calls are TRBV5-6 and TRBJ1-4; TRBD1 matches 7 bases. Per germline, CDR1 SGHDT and CDR2 YYEEEE. The CDR3 spans 12 residues. The V gene end was trimmed by 4 bases and the J gene end by 10 bases; junction bases not matched to a gene: 4. Here the CDR3 DNA reads TGTGCCAGCAGCCCGGGACAGACAAAACTGTTTTTT. It yields the protein CASSPGQTKLFF.

The chain couples TRBV5-1 to TRBJ2-1; perhaps TRBD2 as D (6 bases). The CDR3 is made up of 14 amino acids. Trimming cost V 0 bases and J 7 bases, with 11 bases left between them. Germline CDR1 SGHRS, CDR2 YFSETQ. This chain's CDR3 is CASSLGRGGNEQFF. DNA of the CDR3: TGCGCCAGCAGCTTGGGTCGGGGAGGAAATGAGCAGTTCTTC.

The chain has TRBV6-1 and TRBJ1-2, with TRBD1 identical over 7 bases. The CDR3 is 16 amino acids. Germline CDR1 and CDR2: MNHNS and SASEGT. Trimming took 4 bases from V and 4 from J; bases not matched to a gene: 12. Here the CDR3 DNA reads TGTGCCAGCAGTGTTCAGGGGGAACAAGAGGGCTATGGCTACACCTTC. It yields the protein CASSVQGEQEGYGYTF.

This clone occurred once. The CDR3 DNA reads as TGTGCCAGCAGCGTAGTAGCGGGAGGGCCCATCCATGAGCAGTTCTTC. It encodes CASSVVAGGPIHEQFF. This chain uses TRBV9 with TRBJ2-1; 11 nucleotides match TRBD2. The CDR3 is 16 amino acids. After removal of 0 bases from V and 8 bases from J, the junction contained 7 bases not matched to a gene. Germline CDR1 reads SGDLS; CDR2 reads YYNGEE.

The V gene is TRBV19, the J gene TRBJ2-2; no clear D. The CDR3 totals 14 residues. In germline, CDR1 is LNHDA, CDR2 SQIVND (reference sequence). Trimming stripped 3 bases from V and 4 bases from J, with 9 bases between. CDR3 loop: CASSIHQATGELFF. CDR3 DNA sequence: TGTGCCAGTAGTATTCATCAGGCCACCGGGGAGCTGTTTTTT.

The rearrangement links TRBV6-5 to TRBJ2-7; 10 nucleotides match TRBD1. This CDR3 has 16 residues. V gave up 2 bases and J gave up 0 bases; unmatched junction bases: 4. Looked up from germline, CDR1 is MNHEY and CDR2 is SVGAGI. The CDR3 nucleotides are TGTGCCAGCAGTTACCCCCGGACAGGGGGCTCCTACGAGCAGTACTTC. Translating it yields CASSYPRTGGSYEQYF.

As concerns this clone: At one of its ends the junction is not consistent with the germline gene, which may arise from a read error. This chain uses TRBV29-1 with TRBJ1-2, with D uncertain. Germline V gives CDR1 SQVTM, CDR2 ANQGSEA. The CDR3 extends over 11 amino acids. The chain's CDR3 is CLGRDMDGYTF. The CDR3 nucleotides are TGTCTCGGGCGGGATATGGATGGCTACACCTTC. The whole variable domain, filled in from reference TRBV29-1 and TRBJ1-2, reads SAVISQKPSRDICQRGTSLTIQCQVDSQVTMMFWYRQQPGQSLTLIATANQGSEATYESGFVIDKFPISRPNLTFSTLTVSNMSPEDSSIYLCLGRDMDGYTFGSGTRLTVV.

The V gene is TRBV6-5, the J gene TRBJ1-1; tentatively, D is TRBD1 (5 bases). The length of the CDR3 is 11 residues. Trimming left V 6 bases short and J 8 bases short, with 10 bases between. Per germline, CDR1 MNHEY and CDR2 SVGAGI. The CDR3 region has the DNA TGTGCCAGCAGGGGGCAGAGGGAAGCTTTCTTT. This sequence encodes CASRGQREAFF.

The chain has TRBV7-6 and TRBJ1-2; 11 positions agree with TRBD1. With V trimmed by 4 bases and J by 8 bases, 6 bases remained unmatched. The CDR3 has 14 residues. Germline-derived CDR1 and CDR2 are SGHVS and FNYEAQ. CDR3 protein: CASSSGQGASGYTF. DNA for the CDR3: TGTGCCAGCAGCTCCGGACAGGGGGCGTCGGGCTACACCTTC.

The J gene is TRBJ2-3, the V gene TRBV4-1; 10 bases fit TRBD1. This CDR3 is 17 amino acids long. Germline V gives CDR1 MGHRA, CDR2 YSYEKL. The V segment lost 3 bases and the J segment 2 bases; nucleotides outside the gene matches: 8. The CDR3 is CASSQASTGGITDTQYF. As DNA, the CDR3 is TGCGCCAGCAGCCAGGCCTCGACAGGGGGCATCACAGATACGCAGTATTTT.

The rearrangement uses TRBV29-1 and TRBJ1-1, with 8 bases identical to TRBD1. The CDR3 has 12 residues. Germline trimming cut 6 bases from V and 4 bases from J; bases unmatched to any gene: 4. Germline-derived CDR1 and CDR2 are SQVTM and ANQGSEA. CDR3 nucleotides: TGCAGCGTGGCTCAGGGGGCCACTGAAGCTTTCTTT. Its translation is CSVAQGATEAFF.

The sample holds one count of this clone. This sequence joins TRBV4-2 and TRBJ2-3; TRBD2 matches 8 bases. The trim removed 0 bases at V and 4 bases at J, leaving 15 bases unmatched. In germline, CDR1 is LGHNA, CDR2 YNFKEQ. This CDR3 is 19 amino acids long. This CDR3 reads CASSQDPRGAAVRADTQYF. Here the CDR3 DNA reads TGTGCCAGCAGCCAAGACCCGCGGGGGGCCGCGGTGAGGGCAGATACGCAGTATTTT.

This sequence joins TRBV5-1 and TRBJ1-5, with a tentative D call TRBD1 (6 bases). This CDR3 has 14 residues. Germline CDR1 SGHRS, CDR2 YFSETQ. V lost 2 bases and J lost 5, with 11 bases in between. CDR3 bases: TGCGCCAGCAGCTTTGGGGGCAGGGATCAGCCCCAGCATTTT. This encodes CASSFGGRDQPQHF.

This chain links TRBV12-5 with TRBJ2-1, with D perhaps TRBD1 (6 bases). The CDR3 covers 18 residues. Trimming shortened V by 2 bases and J by 1 base, and 18 bases separated the two germline ends. CDR1 and CDR2 (germline): LGHNT, FRNRAP. The CDR3, as DNA: TGTGCTAGTGGTTTGCAACAAAAAGACAGGCTATCCTACAATGAGCAGTTCTTC. Amino acid sequence: CASGLQQKDRLSYNEQFF.

This clone has only a few counts. The rearrangement joins TRBV29-1 to TRBJ1-1; 7 positions match TRBD1. Germline V CDR1 and CDR2: SQVTM, ANQGSEA. Germline trimming cut 6 bases from V and 0 bases from J; bases unmatched to any gene: 4. This CDR3 region has 13 residues. The CDR3 nucleotides are TGCAGCGTCCGGACAGGCATGAACACTGAAGCTTTCTTT. Residues: CSVRTGMNTEAFF.